The T cell receptor (beta chain) under discussion was sequenced for a study of cytomegalovirus exposure and HLA in healthy donors. General study results and limits: Excluded: some indistinguishable V segments such as TRBV6-2 and TRBV6-3. A later analysis revealed that TCR association rates differed between HLA loci, peaking at DRB1 and bottoming out at HLA-C. Roughly uniform depth of sequencing across donors was assumed in presence/absence analyses. A later analysis associated roughly 15,000 TCR beta sequences with HLA alleles at a 0.05 false discovery rate.

The CDR3 runs to 16 residues. The germline V gene encodes CDR1 SGHRS and CDR2 YFSETQ. V was pared by 0 bases and J by 0 bases, with 9 bases between. In regard to this clone: The antigen is undetermined.

With 60 Vbeta and 13 Jbeta primers, the PCR was carried out. Assay used: immunoSEQ multiplex PCR; TCRdb lists only in-frame clones, some missing. The sample shows under 150,000 clones, under 85% of them seen only once. Sequenced sample: PBMCs. The sequence was obtained from a boy aged 5-17 years in good health and CMV-seronegative. This chain joins TRBV5-1 and TRBJ1-4, with a tentative D call TRBD1 (5 bases). The CDR3 bases are TGCGCCAGCAGCTTGGGACAGCTTGCAACTAATGAAAAACTGTTTTTT. Protein: CASSLGQLATNEKLFF. The full variable domain, in which reference TRBV5-1 and TRBJ1-4 provide the parts outside the CDR3, is KAGVTQTPRYLIKTRGQQVTLSCSPISGHRSVSWYQQTPGQGLQFLFEYFSETQRNKGNFPGRFSGRQFSNSRSEMNVSTLELGDSALYLCASSLGQLATNEKLFFGSGTQLSVL.